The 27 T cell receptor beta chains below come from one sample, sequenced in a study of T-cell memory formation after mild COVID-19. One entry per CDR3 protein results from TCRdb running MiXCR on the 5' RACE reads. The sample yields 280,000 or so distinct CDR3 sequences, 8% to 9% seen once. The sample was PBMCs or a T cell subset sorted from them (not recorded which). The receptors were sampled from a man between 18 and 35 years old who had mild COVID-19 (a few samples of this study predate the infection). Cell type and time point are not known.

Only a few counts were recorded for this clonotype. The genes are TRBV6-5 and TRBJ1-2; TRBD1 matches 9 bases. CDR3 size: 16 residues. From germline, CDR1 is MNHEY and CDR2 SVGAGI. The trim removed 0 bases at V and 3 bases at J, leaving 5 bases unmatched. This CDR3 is CASSYSGTGLDYGYTF. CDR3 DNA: TGTGCCAGCAGTTACTCCGGGACAGGGTTGGACTATGGCTACACCTTC.

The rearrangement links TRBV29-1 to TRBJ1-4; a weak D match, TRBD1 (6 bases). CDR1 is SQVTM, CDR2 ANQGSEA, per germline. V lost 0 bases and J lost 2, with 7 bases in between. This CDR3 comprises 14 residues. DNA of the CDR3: TGCAGCGTTGAAGAGAGGGGGACTAATGAAAAACTGTTTTTT. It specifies CSVEERGTNEKLFF.

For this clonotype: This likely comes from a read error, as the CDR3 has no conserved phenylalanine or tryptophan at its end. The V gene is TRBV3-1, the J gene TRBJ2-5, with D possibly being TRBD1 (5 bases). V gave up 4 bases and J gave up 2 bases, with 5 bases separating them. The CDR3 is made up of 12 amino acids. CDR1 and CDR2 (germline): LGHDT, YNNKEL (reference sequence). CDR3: CASSRQQETQYL. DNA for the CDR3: TGTGCCAGCAGCCGACAGCAAGAGACCCAGTACTTA.

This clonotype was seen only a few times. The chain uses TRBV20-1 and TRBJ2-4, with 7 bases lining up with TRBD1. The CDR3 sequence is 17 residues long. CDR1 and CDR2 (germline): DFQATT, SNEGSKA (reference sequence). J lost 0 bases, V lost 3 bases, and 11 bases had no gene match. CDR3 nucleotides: TGCAGTGCTAGCCACAGGGGCCTGAAACTAGCCAAAAACATTCAGTACTTC. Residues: CSASHRGLKLAKNIQYF.

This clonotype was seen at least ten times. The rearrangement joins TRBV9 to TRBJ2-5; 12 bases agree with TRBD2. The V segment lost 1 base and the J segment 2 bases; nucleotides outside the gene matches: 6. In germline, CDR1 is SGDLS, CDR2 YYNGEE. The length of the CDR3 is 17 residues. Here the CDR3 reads CASSVRLAGDPQETQYF. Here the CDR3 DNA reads TGTGCCAGCAGCGTAAGACTAGCGGGGGACCCGCAAGAGACCCAGTACTTC. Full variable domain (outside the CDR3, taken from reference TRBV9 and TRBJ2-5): DSGVTQTPKHLITATGQRVTLRCSPRSGDLSVYWYQQSLDQGLQFLIQYYNGEERAKGNILERFSAQQFPDLHSELNLSSLELGDSALYFCASSVRLAGDPQETQYFGPGTRLLVL.

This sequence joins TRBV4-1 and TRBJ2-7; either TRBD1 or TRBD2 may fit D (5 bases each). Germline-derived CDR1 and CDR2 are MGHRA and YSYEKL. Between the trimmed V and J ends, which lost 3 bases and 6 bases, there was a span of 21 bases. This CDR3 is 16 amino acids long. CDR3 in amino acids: CASSQRQPKMGVEQYF. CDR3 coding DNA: TGCGCCAGCAGCCAGCGTCAACCTAAGATGGGGGTCGAGCAGTACTTC.

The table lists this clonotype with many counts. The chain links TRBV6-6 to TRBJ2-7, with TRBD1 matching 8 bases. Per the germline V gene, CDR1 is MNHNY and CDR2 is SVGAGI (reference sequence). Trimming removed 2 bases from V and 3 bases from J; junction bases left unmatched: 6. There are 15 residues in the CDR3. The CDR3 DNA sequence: TGTGCCAGCAGTTACACGTCAGGGGGCTTCTACGAGCAGTACTTC. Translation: CASSYTSGGFYEQYF.

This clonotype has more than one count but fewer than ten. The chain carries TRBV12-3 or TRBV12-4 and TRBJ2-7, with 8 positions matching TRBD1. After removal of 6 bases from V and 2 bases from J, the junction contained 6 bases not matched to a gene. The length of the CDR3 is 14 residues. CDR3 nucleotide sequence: TGTGCCAGCAGCCCATGGACAGGGCCCTACGAGCAGTACTTC. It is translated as CASSPWTGPYEQYF.

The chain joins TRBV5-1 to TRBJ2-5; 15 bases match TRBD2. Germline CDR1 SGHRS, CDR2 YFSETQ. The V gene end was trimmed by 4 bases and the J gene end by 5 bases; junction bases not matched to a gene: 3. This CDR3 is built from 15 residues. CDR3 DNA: TGCGCCAGCAGCGCTGGACTAGCGGGGGGGGAGACCCAGTACTTC. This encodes CASSAGLAGGETQYF.

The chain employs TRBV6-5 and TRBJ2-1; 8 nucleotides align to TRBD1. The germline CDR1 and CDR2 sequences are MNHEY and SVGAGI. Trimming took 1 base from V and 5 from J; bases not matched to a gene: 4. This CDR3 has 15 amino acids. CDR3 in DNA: TGTGCCAGCAGTTACTGGACAGGGAGTCACAATGAGCAGTTCTTC. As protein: CASSYWTGSHNEQFF.

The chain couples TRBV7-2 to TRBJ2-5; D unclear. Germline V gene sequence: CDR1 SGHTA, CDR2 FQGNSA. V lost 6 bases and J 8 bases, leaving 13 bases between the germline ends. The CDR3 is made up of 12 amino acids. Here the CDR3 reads CASSYIVPTQYF. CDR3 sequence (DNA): TGTGCCAGCAGTTACATCGTGCCCACCCAGTACTTC.

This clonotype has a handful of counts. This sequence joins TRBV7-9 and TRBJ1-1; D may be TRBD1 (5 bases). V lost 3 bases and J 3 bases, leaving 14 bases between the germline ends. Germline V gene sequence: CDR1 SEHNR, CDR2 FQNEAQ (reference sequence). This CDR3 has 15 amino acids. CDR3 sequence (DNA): TGTGCCAGCAGCTTTATGGGGGTTAGTGACACTGAAGCTTTCTTT. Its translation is CASSFMGVSDTEAFF.

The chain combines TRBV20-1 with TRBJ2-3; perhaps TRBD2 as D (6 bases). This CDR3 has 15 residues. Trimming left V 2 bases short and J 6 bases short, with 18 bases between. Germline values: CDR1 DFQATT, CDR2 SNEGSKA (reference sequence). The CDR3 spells CSARRDGGLVDTQYF. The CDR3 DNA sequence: TGCAGTGCTAGACGGGACGGGGGATTAGTGGATACGCAGTATTTT.

CDR3 amino acids: CASSPPGQGLEETQYF. The CDR3 DNA reads as TGTGCCAGCAGCCCTCCGGGACAGGGCTTGGAAGAGACCCAGTACTTC. V and J are TRBV16 and TRBJ2-5, with TRBD1 matching over 9 bases. V dropped 4 bases and J dropped 3; count of bases not matched to a gene: 9. Germline CDR1 and CDR2: KGHSY and FQNENV. The length of the CDR3 is 16 residues.

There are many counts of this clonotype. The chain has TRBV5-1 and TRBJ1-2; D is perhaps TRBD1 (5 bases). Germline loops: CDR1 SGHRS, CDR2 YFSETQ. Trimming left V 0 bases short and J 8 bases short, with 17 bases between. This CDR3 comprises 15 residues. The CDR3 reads CASSLETEGWIGYTF. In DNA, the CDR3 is TGCGCCAGCAGCTTGGAGACGGAGGGGTGGATCGGCTACACCTTC.

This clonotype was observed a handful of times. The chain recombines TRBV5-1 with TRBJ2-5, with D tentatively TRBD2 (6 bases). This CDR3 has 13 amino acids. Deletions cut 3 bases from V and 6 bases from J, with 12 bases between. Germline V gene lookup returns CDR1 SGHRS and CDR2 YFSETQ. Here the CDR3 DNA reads TGCGCCAGCAGCTCCCCGGGACTCCAGACCCAGTACTTC. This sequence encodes CASSSPGLQTQYF.

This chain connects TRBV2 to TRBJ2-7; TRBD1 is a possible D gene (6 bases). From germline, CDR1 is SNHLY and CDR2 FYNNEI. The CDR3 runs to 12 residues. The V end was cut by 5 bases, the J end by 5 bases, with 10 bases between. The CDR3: CASSYRVHEQYF. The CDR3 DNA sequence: TGTGCCAGCAGTTACAGGGTCCACGAGCAGTACTTC.

This CDR3 is CASSLPDRDAEAFF. The CDR3 bases are TGTGCCAGCAGCTTACCGGACAGGGACGCTGAAGCTTTCTTT. V usage is TRBV7-9 and J usage is TRBJ1-1, with 8 bases lining up with TRBD1. Losses at the gene ends were 2 bases for V and 6 bases for J; bases not matched to a gene: 5. This CDR3 is built from 14 residues. Germline lookup yields CDR1 SEHNR and CDR2 FQNEAQ (reference sequence).

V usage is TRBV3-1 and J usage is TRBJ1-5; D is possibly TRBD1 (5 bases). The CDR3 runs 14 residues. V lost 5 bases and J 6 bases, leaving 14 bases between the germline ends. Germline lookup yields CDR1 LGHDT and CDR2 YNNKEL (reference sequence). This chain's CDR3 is CASSVQGKGQPQHF. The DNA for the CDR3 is TGTGCCAGCAGCGTCCAGGGAAAGGGTCAGCCCCAGCATTTT.

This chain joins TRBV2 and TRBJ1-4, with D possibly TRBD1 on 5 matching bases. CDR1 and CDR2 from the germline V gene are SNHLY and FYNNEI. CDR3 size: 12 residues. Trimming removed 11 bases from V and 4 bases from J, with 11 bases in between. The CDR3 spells CASGTDNEKLFF. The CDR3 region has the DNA TGTGCCTCCGGGACGGATAATGAAAAACTGTTTTTT.

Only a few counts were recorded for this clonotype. This CDR3 is CASHDRVGEKLFF. In nucleotides, the CDR3 is TGTGCCAGTCACGACAGGGTCGGCGAAAAACTGTTTTTT. V usage is TRBV6-6 and J usage is TRBJ1-4; 7 nucleotides line up with TRBD1. CDR1 and CDR2 from the germline V gene are MNHNY and SVGAGI (reference sequence). With V trimmed by 9 bases and J by 8 bases, 9 bases remained unmatched. This CDR3 is 13 amino acids long.

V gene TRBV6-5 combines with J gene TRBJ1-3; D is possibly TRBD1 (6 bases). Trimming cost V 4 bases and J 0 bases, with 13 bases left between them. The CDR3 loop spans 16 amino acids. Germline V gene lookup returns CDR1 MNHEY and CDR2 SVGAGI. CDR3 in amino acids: CASSFRGRSSGNTIYF. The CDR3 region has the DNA TGTGCCAGCAGTTTCAGGGGTCGAAGCTCTGGAAACACCATATATTTT.

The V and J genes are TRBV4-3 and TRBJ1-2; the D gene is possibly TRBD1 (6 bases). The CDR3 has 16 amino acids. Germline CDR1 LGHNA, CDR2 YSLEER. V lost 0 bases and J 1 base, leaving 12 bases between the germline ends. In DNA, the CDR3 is TGCGCCAGCAGCCAAGACTCTCAGGGGATTAACTATGGCTACACCTTC. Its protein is CASSQDSQGINYGYTF.

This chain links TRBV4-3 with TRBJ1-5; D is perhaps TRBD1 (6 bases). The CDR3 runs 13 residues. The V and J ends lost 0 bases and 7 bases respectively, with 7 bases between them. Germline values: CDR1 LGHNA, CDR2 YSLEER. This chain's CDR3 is CASSQEGGQPQHF. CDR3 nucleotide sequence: TGCGCCAGCAGCCAAGAAGGGGGACAGCCCCAGCATTTT.

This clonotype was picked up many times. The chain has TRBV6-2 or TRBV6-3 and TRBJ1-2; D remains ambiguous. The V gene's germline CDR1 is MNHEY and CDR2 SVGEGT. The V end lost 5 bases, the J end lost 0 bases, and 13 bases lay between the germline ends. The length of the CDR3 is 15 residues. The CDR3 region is CASSISGVANYGYTF. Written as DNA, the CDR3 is TGTGCCAGCAGTATCTCAGGCGTCGCTAACTATGGCTACACCTTC.

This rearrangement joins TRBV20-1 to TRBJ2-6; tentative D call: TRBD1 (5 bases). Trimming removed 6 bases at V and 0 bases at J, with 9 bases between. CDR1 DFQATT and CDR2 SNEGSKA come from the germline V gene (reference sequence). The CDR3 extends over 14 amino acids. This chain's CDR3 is CSAPDNSGANVLTF. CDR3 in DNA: TGCAGTGCGCCGGACAACTCTGGGGCCAACGTCCTGACTTTC.

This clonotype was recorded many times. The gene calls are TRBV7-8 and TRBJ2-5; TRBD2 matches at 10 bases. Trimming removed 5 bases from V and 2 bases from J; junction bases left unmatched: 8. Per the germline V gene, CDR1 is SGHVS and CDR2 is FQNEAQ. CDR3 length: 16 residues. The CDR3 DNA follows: TGTGCCAGCAGCGCCTTAGCGGGGGGCGGACAAGAGACCCAGTACTTC. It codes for CASSALAGGGQETQYF.